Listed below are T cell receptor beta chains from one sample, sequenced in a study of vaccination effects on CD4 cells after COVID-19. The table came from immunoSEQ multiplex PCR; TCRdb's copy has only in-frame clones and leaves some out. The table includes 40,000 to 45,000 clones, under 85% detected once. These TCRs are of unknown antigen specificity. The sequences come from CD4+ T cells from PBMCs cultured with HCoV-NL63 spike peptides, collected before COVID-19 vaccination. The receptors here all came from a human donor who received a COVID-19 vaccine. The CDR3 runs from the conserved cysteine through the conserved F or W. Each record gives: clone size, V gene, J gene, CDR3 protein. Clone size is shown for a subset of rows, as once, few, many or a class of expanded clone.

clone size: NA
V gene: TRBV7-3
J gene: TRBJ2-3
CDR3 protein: CASSLTGEDTQYF

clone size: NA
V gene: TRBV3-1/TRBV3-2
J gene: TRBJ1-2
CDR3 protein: CASTAGQRYGYTF

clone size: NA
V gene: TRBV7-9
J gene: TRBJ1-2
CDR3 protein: CASSSYTGTNYGYTF

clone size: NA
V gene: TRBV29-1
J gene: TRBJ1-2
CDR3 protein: CSVSRQGQGGDYGYTF

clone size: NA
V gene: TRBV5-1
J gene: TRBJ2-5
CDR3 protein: CASRTTNSGETQYF

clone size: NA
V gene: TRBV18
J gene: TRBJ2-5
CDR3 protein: CASSPVPWGSGDRETQYF

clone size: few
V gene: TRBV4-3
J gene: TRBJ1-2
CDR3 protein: CASSTHGQGSSYGYTF

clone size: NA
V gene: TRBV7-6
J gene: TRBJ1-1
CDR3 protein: CASSQITEAFF

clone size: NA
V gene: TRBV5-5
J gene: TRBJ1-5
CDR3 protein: CASSFTPVGTSNQPQHF

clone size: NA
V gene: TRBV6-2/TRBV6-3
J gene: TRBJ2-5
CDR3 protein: CASSSVAVQETQYF

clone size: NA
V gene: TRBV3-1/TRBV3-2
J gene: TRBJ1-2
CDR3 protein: CASSQDSTFSDGYTF

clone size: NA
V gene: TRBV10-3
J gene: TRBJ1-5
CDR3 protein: CAISGGALDIHSNQPQHF

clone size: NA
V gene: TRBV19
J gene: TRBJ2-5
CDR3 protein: CASSPNGRRGVQPSSETQYF

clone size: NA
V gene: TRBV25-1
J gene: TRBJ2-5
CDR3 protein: CASSESLAGGLGETQYF

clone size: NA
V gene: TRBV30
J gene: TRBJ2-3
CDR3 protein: CAWSAGSGDTQYF

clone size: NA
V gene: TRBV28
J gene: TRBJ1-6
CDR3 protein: CASGDQDRGGSPLHF

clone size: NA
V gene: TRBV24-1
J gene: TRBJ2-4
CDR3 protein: CATSIASDGKNIQYF

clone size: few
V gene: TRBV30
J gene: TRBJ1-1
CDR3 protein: CAWSPNRVYGMNTEAFF

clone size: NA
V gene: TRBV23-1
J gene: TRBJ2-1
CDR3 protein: CASIVTTWDEQFF

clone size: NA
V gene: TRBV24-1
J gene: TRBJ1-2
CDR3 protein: CATSEPGQGDGYTF

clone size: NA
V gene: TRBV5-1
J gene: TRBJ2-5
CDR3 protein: CASSLGGPQETQYF

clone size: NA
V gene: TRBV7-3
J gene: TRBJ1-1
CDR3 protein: CASSLGGAGGTEAFF

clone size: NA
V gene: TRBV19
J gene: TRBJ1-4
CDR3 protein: CASSSAGRDEKLFF

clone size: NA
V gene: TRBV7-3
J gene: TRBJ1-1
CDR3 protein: CASSPTGNTEAFF

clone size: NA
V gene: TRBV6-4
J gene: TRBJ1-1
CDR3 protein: CASSQGGAFF

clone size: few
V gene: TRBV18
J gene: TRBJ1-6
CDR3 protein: CASSPRDRGRGRSPLHF